This TCR beta chain is from a study of cytomegalovirus exposure and HLA in healthy donors. CDR1 is SGHNT, CDR2 YYREEE, per germline (reference sequence). The CDR3 spans 19 residues. The V gene end was trimmed by 4 bases and the J gene end by 4 bases; junction bases not matched to a gene: 12. Both 60 Vbeta primers and 13 Jbeta primers went into the PCR. Assay used: immunoSEQ multiplex PCR; TCRdb lists only in-frame clones, some missing. Found here are fewer than 200,000 clones, less than 85% of them singletons; the top ten hold less than 2%. Study conclusions and caveats: Another analysis was done later, and it associated fewer than 20,000 TCR beta sequences with HLA alleles at 0.05 false discovery rate. Among donors in an Asian-associated ancestry cluster, a later analysis reportedly found fewer N-insertions than the approximately 670-donor mean. By a later analysis, the bulk of CMV-associated TCR beta chains appeared HLA-restricted.

A note on this clone: Its antigen is unidentified.

Sequencing was done on a sample of PBMCs. The chain uses TRBV5-4 and TRBJ2-3; TRBD2 matches 16 bases. This clonotype was sampled from a male donor in good health and CMV-seronegative. Here the CDR3 DNA reads TGTGCCAGCAGCCCTCCGGGACTAGCGGGAGGGTGGGGCGCAGATACGCAGTATTTT. This encodes CASSPPGLAGGWGADTQYF.